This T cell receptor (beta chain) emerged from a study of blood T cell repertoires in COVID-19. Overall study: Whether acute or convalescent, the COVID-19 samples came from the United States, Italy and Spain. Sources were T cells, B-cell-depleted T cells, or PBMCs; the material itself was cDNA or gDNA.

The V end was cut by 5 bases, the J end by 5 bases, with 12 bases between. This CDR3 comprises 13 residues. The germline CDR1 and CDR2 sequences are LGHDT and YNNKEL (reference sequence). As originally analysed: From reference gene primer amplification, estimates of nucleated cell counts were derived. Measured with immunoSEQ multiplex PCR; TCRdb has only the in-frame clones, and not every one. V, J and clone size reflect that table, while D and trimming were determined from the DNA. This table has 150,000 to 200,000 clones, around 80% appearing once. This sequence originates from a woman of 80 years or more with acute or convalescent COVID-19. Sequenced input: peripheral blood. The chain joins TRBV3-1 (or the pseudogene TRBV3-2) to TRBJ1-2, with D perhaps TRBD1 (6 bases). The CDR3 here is CASSGTGFYGYTF. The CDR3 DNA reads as TGTGCCAGCAGCGGAACAGGGTTTTATGGCTACACCTTC.